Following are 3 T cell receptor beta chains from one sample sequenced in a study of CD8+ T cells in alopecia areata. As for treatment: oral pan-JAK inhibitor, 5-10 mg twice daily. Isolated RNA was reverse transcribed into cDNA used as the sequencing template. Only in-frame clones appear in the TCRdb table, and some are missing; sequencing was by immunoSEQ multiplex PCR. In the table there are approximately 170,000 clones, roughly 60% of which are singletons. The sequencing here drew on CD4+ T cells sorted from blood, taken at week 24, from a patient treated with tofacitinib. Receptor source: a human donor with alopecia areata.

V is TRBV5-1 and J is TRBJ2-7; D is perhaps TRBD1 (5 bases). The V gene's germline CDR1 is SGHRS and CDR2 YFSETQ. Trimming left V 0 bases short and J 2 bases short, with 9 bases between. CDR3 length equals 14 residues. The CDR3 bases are TGCGCCAGCAGCTTGGAGTCAGGGACCTACGAGCAGTACTTC. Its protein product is CASSLESGTYEQYF.

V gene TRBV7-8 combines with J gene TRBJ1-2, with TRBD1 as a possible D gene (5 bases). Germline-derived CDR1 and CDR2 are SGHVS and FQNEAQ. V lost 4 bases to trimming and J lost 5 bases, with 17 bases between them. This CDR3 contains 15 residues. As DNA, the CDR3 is TGTGCCAGCAGCTATCGGCGGGGGGTTAAGTATGGCTACACCTTC. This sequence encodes CASSYRRGVKYGYTF.

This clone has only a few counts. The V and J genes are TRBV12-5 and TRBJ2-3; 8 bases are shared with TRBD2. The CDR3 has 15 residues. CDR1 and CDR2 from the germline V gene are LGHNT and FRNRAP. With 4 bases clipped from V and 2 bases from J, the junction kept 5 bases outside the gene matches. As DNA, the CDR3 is TGTGCTAGTGGTTCCGGCGGGGGGTACACAGATACGCAGTATTTT. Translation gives CASGSGGGYTDTQYF.